This T cell receptor (beta chain) is from a study of tumor-infiltrating lymphocytes in localized non-small cell lung cancer. Repertoires were generated with immunoSEQ multiplex PCR, while TCRdb's copy carries only in-frame clones and drops some. The repertoire holds 10,000 to 13,000 clones, with about 60% as singletons. Study-wide results and limits: Different pieces of the same tissue were used for each assay. Recurrence-free survival showed no association with tumor T-cell fraction.

As regards this clone: Its antigen is currently unknown.

The V gene's germline CDR1 is SGHNT and CDR2 YENEEA. V trimming: 6 bases; J trimming: 4 bases; junction bases outside the gene matches: 6. This CDR3 comprises 15 residues. The origin of this receptor is a human donor with non-small cell lung cancer. The chain recombines TRBV11-3 with TRBJ2-5; 12 bases are a match to TRBD2. The sequencing input was lung tumor tissue. CDR3 loop: CASSFGLAGIETQYF. In DNA form, the CDR3 reads TGTGCCAGCAGTTTCGGACTAGCGGGGATAGAGACCCAGTACTTC. The full variable domain, with the rest looked up from reference TRBV11-3 and TRBJ2-5, is EAGVVQSPRYKIIEKKQPVAFWCNPISGHNTLYWYLQNLGQGPELLIRYENEEAVDDSQLPKDRFSAERLKGVDSTLKIQPAELGDSAVYLCASSFGLAGIETQYFGPGTRLLVL.